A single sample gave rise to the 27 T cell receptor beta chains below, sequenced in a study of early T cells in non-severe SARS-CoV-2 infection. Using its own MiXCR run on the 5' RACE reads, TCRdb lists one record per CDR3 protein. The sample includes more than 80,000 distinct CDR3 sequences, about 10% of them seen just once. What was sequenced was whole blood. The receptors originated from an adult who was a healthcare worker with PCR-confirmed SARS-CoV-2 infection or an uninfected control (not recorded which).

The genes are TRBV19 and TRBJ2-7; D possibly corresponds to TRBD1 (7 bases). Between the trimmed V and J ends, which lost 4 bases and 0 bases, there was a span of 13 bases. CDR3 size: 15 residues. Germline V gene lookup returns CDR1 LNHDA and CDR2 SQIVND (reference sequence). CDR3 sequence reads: CASSSGTASSYEQYF. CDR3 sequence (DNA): TGTGCCAGTAGTAGCGGGACAGCCAGCTCCTACGAGCAGTACTTC.

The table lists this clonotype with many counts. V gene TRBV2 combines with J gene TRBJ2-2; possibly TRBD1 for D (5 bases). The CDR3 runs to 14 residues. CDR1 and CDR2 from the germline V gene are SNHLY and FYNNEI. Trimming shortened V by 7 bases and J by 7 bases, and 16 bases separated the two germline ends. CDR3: CASKDMGHSGELFF. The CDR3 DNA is TGTGCCAGCAAGGACATGGGGCACAGCGGGGAGCTGTTTTTT.

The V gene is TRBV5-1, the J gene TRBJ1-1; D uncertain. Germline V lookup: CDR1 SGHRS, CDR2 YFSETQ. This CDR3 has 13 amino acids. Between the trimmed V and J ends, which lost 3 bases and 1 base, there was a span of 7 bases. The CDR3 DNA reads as TGCGCCAGCAGCTCGTTATCGAACACTGAAGCTTTCTTT. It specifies CASSSLSNTEAFF.

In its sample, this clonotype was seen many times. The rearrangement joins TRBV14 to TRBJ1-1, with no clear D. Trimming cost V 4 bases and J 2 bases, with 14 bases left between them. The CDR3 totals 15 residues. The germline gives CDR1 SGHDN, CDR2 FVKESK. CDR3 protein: CASSLAGSLNTEAFF. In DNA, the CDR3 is TGTGCCAGCAGCCTGGCTGGATCGCTCAACACTGAAGCTTTCTTT.

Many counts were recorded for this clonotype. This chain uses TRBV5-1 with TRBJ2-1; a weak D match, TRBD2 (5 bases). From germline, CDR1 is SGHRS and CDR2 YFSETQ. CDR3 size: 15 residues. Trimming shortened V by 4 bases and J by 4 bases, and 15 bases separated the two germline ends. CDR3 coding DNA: TGCGCCAGCAGCCTCGGACTCCTGGGGTACAATGAGCAGTTCTTC. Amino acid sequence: CASSLGLLGYNEQFF.

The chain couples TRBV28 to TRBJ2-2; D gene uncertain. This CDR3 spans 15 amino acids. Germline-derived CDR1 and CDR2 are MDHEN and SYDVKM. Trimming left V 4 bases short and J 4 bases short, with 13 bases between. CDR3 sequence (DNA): TGTGCCAGCAGTTCACCTCCTAGAAGCACCGGGGAGCTGTTTTTT. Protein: CASSSPPRSTGELFF.

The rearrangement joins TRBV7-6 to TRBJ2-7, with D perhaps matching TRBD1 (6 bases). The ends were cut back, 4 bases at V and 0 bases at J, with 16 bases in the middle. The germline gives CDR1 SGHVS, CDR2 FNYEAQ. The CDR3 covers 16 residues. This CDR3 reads CASSSTGTLGSYEQYF. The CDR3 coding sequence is TGTGCCAGCAGCTCCACCGGGACATTAGGCTCCTACGAGCAGTACTTC. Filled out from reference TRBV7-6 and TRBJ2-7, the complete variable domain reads GAGVSQSPRYKVTKRGQDVALRCDPISGHVSLYWYRQALGQGPEFLTYFNYEAQQDKSGLPNDRFSAERPEGSISTLTIQRTEQRDSAMYRCASSSTGTLGSYEQYFGPGTRLTVT.

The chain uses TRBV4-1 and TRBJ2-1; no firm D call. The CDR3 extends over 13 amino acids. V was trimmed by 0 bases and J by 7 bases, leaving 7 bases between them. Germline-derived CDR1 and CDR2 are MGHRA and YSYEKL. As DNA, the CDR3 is TGCGCCAGCAGCCAAGAGGTGAGAAATGAGCAGTTCTTC. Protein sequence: CASSQEVRNEQFF.

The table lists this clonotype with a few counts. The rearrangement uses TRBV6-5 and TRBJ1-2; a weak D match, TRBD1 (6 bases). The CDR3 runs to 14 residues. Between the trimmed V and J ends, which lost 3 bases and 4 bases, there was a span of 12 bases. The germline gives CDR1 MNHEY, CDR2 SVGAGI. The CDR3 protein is CASSYTTGGYGYTF. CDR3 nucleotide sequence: TGTGCCAGCAGTTATACGACAGGTGGCTATGGCTACACCTTC.

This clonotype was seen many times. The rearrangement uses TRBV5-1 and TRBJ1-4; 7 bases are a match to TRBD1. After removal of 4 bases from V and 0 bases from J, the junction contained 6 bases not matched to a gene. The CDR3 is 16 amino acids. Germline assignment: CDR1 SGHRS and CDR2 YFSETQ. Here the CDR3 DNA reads TGCGCCAGCAGCCAAGACAGGGTGGCAACTAATGAAAAACTGTTTTTT. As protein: CASSQDRVATNEKLFF.

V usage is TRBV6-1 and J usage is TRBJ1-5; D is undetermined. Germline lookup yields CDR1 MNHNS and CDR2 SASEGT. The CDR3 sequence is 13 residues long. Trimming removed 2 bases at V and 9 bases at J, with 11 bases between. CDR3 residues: CASSESRPGPQHF. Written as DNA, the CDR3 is TGTGCCAGCAGTGAATCCCGGCCGGGGCCCCAGCATTTT.

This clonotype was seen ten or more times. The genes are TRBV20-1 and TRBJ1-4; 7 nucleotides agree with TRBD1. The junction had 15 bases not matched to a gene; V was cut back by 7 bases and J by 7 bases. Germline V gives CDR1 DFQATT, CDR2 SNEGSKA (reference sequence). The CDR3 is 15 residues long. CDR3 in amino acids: CSVPPNRGSGEKLFF. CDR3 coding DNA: TGCAGTGTTCCCCCTAACAGGGGCTCTGGTGAAAAACTGTTTTTT.

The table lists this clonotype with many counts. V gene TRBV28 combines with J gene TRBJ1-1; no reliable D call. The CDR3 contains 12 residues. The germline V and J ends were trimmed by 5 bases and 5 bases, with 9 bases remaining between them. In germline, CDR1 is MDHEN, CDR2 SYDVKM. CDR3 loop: CASSPLSTEAFF. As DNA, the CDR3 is TGTGCCAGCAGTCCCCTCTCGACTGAAGCTTTCTTT.

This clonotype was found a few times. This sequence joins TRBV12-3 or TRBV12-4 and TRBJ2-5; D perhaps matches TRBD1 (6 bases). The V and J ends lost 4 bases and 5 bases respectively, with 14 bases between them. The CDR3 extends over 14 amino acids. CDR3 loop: CASSSGTTGETQYF. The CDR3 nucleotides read TGTGCCAGCAGTTCCGGGACAACGGGGGAGACCCAGTACTTC.

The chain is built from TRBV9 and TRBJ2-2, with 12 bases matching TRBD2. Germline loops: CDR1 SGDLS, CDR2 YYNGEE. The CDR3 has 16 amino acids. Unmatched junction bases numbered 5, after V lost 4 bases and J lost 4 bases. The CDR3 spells CASSLRLAGATGELFF. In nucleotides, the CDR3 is TGTGCCAGCAGCCTCCGACTAGCGGGGGCCACCGGGGAGCTGTTTTTT.

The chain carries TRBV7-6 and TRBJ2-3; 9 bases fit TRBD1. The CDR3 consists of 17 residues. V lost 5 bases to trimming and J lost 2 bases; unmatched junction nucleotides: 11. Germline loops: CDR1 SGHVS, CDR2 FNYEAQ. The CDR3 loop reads CASSGQGTGPNTDTQYF. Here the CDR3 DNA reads TGTGCCAGCAGCGGGCAGGGGACAGGGCCCAACACAGATACGCAGTATTTT.

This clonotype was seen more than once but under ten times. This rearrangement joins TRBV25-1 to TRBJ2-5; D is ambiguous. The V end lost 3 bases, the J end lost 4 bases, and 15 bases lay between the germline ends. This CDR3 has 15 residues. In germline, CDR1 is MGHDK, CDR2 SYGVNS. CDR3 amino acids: CASSDPASSGETQYF. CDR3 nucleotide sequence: TGTGCCAGCAGTGACCCAGCTAGTTCTGGAGAGACCCAGTACTTC. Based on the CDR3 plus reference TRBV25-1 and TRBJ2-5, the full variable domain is EADIYQTPRYLVIGTGKKITLECSQTMGHDKMYWYQQDPGMELHLIHYSYGVNSTEKGDLSSESTVSRIRTEHFPLTLESARPSHTSQYLCASSDPASSGETQYFGPGTRLLVL.

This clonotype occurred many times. The CDR3 reads CASSEYQKGLPSEQYF. For the CDR3, the DNA is TGTGCCAGCAGTGAATATCAGAAGGGACTACCTTCCGAGCAGTACTTC. The chain uses TRBV25-1 and TRBJ2-7, with 7 nucleotides matching TRBD2. Looked up from germline, CDR1 is MGHDK and CDR2 is SYGVNS. The CDR3 is 16 amino acids. Trimming removed 0 bases from V and 6 bases from J; junction bases left unmatched: 11.

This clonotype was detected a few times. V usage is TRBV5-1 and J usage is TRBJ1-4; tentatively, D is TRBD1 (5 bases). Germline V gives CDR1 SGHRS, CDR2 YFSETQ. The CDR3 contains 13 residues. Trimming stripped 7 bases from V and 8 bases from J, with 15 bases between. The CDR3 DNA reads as TGCGCCAGCGGCCCCCTCGGGGGAGAAAAACTGTTTTTT. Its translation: CASGPLGGEKLFF.

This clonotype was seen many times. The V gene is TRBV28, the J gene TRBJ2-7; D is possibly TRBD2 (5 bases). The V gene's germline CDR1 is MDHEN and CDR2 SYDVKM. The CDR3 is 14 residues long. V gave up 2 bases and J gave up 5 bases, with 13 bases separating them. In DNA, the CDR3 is TGTGCCAGCAGTTTAACGAGGGCGTTGGACGAGCAGTACTTC. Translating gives CASSLTRALDEQYF.

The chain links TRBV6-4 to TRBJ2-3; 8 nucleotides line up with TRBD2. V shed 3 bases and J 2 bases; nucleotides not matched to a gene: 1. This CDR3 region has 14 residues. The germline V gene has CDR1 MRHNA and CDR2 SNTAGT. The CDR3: CASSERGATDTQYF. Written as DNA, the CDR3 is TGTGCCAGCAGTGAGCGGGGGGCCACAGATACGCAGTATTTT.

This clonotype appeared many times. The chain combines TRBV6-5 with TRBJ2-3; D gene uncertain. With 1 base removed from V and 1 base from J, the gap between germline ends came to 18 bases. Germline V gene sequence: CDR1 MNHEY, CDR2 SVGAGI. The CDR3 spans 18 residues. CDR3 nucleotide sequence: TGTGCCAGCAGTTACTTTATCCCTCGTCCGCCGCGCACAGATACGCAGTATTTT. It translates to CASSYFIPRPPRTDTQYF.

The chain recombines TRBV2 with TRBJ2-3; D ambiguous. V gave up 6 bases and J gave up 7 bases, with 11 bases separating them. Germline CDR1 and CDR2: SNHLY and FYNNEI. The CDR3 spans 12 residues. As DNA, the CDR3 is TGTGCCAGCAGAGAAAGGGCAAATACGCAGTATTTT. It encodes CASRERANTQYF.

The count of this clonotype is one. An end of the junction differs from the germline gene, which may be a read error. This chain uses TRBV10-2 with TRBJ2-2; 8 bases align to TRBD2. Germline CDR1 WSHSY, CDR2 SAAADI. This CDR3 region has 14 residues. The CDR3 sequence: CTSRIAGTTGELFF. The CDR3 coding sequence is TGCACCAGCAGAATAGCGGGGACCACCGGGGAGCTGTTTTTT.

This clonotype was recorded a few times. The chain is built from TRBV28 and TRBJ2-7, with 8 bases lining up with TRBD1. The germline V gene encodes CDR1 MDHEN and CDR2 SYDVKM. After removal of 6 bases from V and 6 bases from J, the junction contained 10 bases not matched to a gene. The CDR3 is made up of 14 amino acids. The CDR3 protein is CASSVDRVRREQYF. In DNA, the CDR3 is TGTGCCAGCAGCGTGGACAGGGTGAGGCGCGAGCAGTACTTC.

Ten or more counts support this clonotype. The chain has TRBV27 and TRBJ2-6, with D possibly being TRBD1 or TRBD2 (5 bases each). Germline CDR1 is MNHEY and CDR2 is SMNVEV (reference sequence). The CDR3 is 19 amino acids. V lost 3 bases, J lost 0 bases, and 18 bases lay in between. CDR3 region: CASSFGWGRSHSGANVLTF. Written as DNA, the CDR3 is TGTGCCAGCAGTTTTGGCTGGGGGAGATCCCACTCTGGGGCCAACGTCCTGACTTTC.

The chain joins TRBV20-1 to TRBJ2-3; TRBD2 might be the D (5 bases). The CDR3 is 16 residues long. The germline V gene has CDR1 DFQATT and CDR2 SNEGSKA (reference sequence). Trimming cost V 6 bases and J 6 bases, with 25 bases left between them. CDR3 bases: TGCAGTGCGAAAGGACTGACGCCCTTCGTTTCGGATACGCAGTATTTT. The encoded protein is CSAKGLTPFVSDTQYF.